The T cell receptor (beta chain) under discussion was sequenced for a study of HIV-infected children after antiretroviral therapy interruption. On the study more broadly: Most participating children were previously exposed to EBV and CMV. Samples from the continuous-treatment group were taken at weeks 0, 48 and 150. Study-level results: The Gini coefficient of naive CD4+ repertoires rose, returning to baseline by 3 years.

There are many counts of this clonotype. The antigen is not known. Sample treatment: PENTA 11 planned treatment interruption arm or continuous ART arm. Sorting from thawed PBMCs isolated naive CD4+ CD45RA+ CD45RO- T cells. CDR3 length: 14 amino acids. J lost 6 bases, V lost 6 bases, and 9 bases had no gene match. Germline loops: CDR1 DFQATT, CDR2 SNEGSKA (reference sequence). The TCR library was built from RNA with a 3' RACE protocol and unique molecular identifiers. TCRdb re-derived calls from the 3' RACE reads in MiXCR, one entry per CDR3 protein. The repertoire holds more than 40,000 distinct CDR3 sequences, around 4.5% seen once, with about 0.7% in the top ten.

The receptor was isolated from a pool of human donors with HIV. The sample was CD45RA+ CD4+ T cells from PBMCs, pooled from several time points, taken from a donor given antiretroviral therapy, either interrupted or continuous. The sample's subset: naive CD4+ CD45RA+ CD45RO- T cells. V and J are TRBV20-1 and TRBJ2-1, with TRBD1 identical over 9 bases. The CDR3 DNA is TGCAGTGCGCCTCACGACAGGGGGAGCAATGAGCAGTTCTTC. It translates to CSAPHDRGSNEQFF.